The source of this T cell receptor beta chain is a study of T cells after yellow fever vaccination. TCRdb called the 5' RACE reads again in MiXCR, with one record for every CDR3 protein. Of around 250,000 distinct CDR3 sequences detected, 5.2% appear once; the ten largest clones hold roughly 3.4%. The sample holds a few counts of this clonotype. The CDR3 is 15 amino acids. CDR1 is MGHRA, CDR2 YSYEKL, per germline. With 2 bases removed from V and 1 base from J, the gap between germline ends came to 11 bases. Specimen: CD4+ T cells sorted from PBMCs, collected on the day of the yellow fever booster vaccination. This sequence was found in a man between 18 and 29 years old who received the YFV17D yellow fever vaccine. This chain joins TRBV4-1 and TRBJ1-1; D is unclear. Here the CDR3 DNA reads TGCGCCAGCAGCCAACCTCTTGGCAGGAACACTGAAGCTTTCTTT. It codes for CASSQPLGRNTEAFF.